The 18 T cell receptor beta chains in this list originate from one sample, sequenced in a study of blood T cell repertoires in COVID-19. TCRdb keeps only in-frame clones here, not all; method: immunoSEQ multiplex PCR. The sample yields around 200,000 clones, about 86% seen once. Sequenced: PBMCs or T cells enriched from blood (not recorded which). The receptors stem from a woman aged 45-65 years in a cohort exposed to, infected with or recovered from COVID-19 (not recorded which).

The chain links TRBV11-2 to TRBJ2-5; 8 bases fit TRBD2. The germline V gene has CDR1 SGHAT and CDR2 FQNNGV. CDR3 length: 15 amino acids. After removal of 5 bases from V and 5 bases from J, the junction contained 10 bases not matched to a gene. The DNA of the CDR3 is TGTGCCAGCAGCCGTCGGGACGGCGGGGGGGAGACCCAGTACTTC. It encodes CASSRRDGGGETQYF.

V and J are TRBV3-1 (or the pseudogene TRBV3-2) and TRBJ2-7; TRBD1 matches at 8 bases. V shed 4 bases, J shed 4 bases, and the junction held 12 bases outside the gene matches. The CDR3 spans 16 residues. CDR1 LGHDT and CDR2 YNNKEL come from the germline V gene (reference sequence). In DNA, the CDR3 is TGTGCCAGCAGCCCCGCATCGGGACAGGTCCTATACGAGCAGTACTTC. Translating it yields CASSPASGQVLYEQYF.

This chain joins TRBV5-8 and TRBJ2-5; D perhaps matches TRBD1 (5 bases). Germline values: CDR1 SGHTS, CDR2 YDEGEE. Trimming left V 2 bases short and J 1 base short, with 9 bases between. The CDR3 consists of 14 residues. CDR3 nucleotides: TGTGCCAGCAGCTTAACAGGTGTCCAAGAGACCCAGTACTTC. Its translation is CASSLTGVQETQYF.

This rearrangement joins TRBV21-1 to TRBJ2-3; the listed D gene, TRBD2, was not tested against the DNA. TRBV21-1 is a documented pseudogene. This CDR3 has 19 residues. The CDR3 loop is CASSKAGRTSGGPADTQYF. The CDR3 bases are TGTGCCAGCAGCAAAGCTGGTAGGACTAGCGGGGGGCCCGCAGATACGCAGTATTTT.

This clone was found once. The J gene is TRBJ1-4, the V gene TRBV9; D may be TRBD1 (5 bases). The CDR3 sequence is 15 residues long. Germline V lookup: CDR1 SGDLS, CDR2 YYNGEE. V lost 4 bases and J lost 8, with 18 bases in between. The CDR3 DNA reads as TGTGCCAGCAGCCCGGACACGGGTTGGGGAGAAAAACTGTTTTTT. It codes for CASSPDTGWGEKLFF. The full variable domain, completed using reference TRBV9 and TRBJ1-4, is DSGVTQTPKHLITATGQRVTLRCSPRSGDLSVYWYQQSLDQGLQFLIQYYNGEERAKGNILERFSAQQFPDLHSELNLSSLELGDSALYFCASSPDTGWGEKLFFGSGTQLSVL.

The chain uses TRBV5-1 and TRBJ1-1; D remains ambiguous. Germline values: CDR1 SGHRS, CDR2 YFSETQ. With 1 base removed from V and 0 bases from J, the gap between germline ends came to 19 bases. This CDR3 has 18 amino acids. The CDR3 DNA follows: TGCGCCAGCAGCTTGCAGCGTCAAACGGGTTACATGAACACTGAAGCTTTCTTT. Residues: CASSLQRQTGYMNTEAFF.

The chain combines TRBV29-1 with TRBJ2-3, with TRBD2 matching 8 bases. Germline loops: CDR1 SQVTM, CDR2 ANQGSEA. The V gene end was trimmed by 6 bases and the J gene end by 5 bases; junction bases not matched to a gene: 10. The CDR3 runs 14 residues. Here the CDR3 reads CSVATGGRGDTQYF. The CDR3 coding sequence is TGCAGCGTGGCAACGGGGGGGCGCGGAGATACGCAGTATTTT.

The rearrangement joins TRBV4-3 to TRBJ1-3; D remains unclear. The ends were cut back, 5 bases at V and 0 bases at J, with 8 bases in the middle. This CDR3 region has 14 residues. The germline V gene encodes CDR1 LGHNA and CDR2 YSLEER. The CDR3 DNA sequence: TGCGCCAGCAGCATAAGCGGCTCTGGAAACACCATATATTTT. Translated, it gives CASSISGSGNTIYF.

The rearrangement links TRBV10-2 to TRBJ1-1, with D possibly matching TRBD1 (6 bases). The CDR3 is 17 amino acids. V was shortened by 7 bases and J by 1 base, with 22 bases between the two germline ends. Germline CDR1 WSHSY, CDR2 SAAADI. The CDR3 loop is CASTFGQQHIRNTEAFF. CDR3 DNA: TGCGCCAGCACTTTCGGACAGCAGCACATACGGAACACTGAAGCTTTCTTT.

V gene TRBV3-1 (or the pseudogene TRBV3-2) combines with J gene TRBJ1-2; no reliable D call. Trimming removed 3 bases from V and 8 bases from J, with 10 bases in between. This CDR3 comprises 12 residues. Looked up from germline, CDR1 is LGHDT and CDR2 is YNNKEL (reference sequence). The CDR3 bases are TGTGCCAGCAGCCAGGGCGCGCAAGGCTACACCTTC. It is translated as CASSQGAQGYTF.

This clone was observed a single time. This chain joins TRBV7-2 and TRBJ1-1; D is ambiguous. The CDR3 sequence is 17 residues long. Germline CDR1 is SGHTA and CDR2 is FQGNSA. Trimming stripped 4 bases from V and 0 bases from J, with 18 bases between. The CDR3 DNA is TGTGCCAGCAGCTCTCCGTGGGCAGACACCATGAACACTGAAGCTTTCTTT. Translating it yields CASSSPWADTMNTEAFF. Full variable domain (remainder filled in from reference TRBV7-2 and TRBJ1-1): GAGVSQSPSNKVTEKGKDVELRCDPISGHTALYWYRQSLGQGLEFLIYFQGNSAPDKSGLPSDRFSAERTGGSVSTLTIQRTQQEDSAVYLCASSSPWADTMNTEAFFGQGTRLTVV.

This clone showed up just once. The chain links TRBV5-1 to TRBJ1-1; TRBD1 agrees at 9 bases. Germline V gene lookup returns CDR1 SGHRS and CDR2 YFSETQ. After removal of 4 bases from V and 1 base from J, the junction contained 5 bases not matched to a gene. This CDR3 has 15 residues. The CDR3 DNA reads as TGCGCCAGCAGCGGCGGACAGGGGCCGAACACTGAAGCTTTCTTT. Protein sequence: CASSGGQGPNTEAFF.

The chain uses TRBV4-1 and TRBJ2-1; 9 bases are shared with TRBD2. The CDR3 is 17 residues long. Germline assignment: CDR1 MGHRA and CDR2 YSYEKL. Trimming at V came to 0 bases and at J to 2 bases, leaving 5 bases not matched to a gene. CDR3 loop: CASSQDWASGTYNEQFF. In DNA, the CDR3 is TGCGCCAGCAGCCAAGATTGGGCTAGCGGGACCTACAATGAGCAGTTCTTC.

This clone was detected only once. The V call is TRBV9, the J call TRBJ1-2, with TRBD1 matching 11 bases. The CDR3 has 14 residues. Germline-derived CDR1 and CDR2 are SGDLS and YYNGEE. V trimming: 4 bases; J trimming: 4 bases; junction bases outside the gene matches: 3. This chain's CDR3 is CASSPGTGGYGYTF. The CDR3 DNA follows: TGTGCCAGCAGCCCCGGGACAGGGGGCTATGGCTACACCTTC.

The V call is TRBV9, the J call TRBJ1-4; D perhaps matches TRBD1 (5 bases). The V gene lost 4 bases and the J gene lost 3 bases, with 10 bases spanning the gap. The CDR3 loop spans 14 amino acids. Germline V gives CDR1 SGDLS, CDR2 YYNGEE. As DNA, the CDR3 is TGTGCCAGCAGCAGGGGCGACTCTAATGAAAAACTGTTTTTT. It encodes CASSRGDSNEKLFF.

V and J are TRBV19 and TRBJ1-5; weak D call: TRBD1 (5 bases). CDR1 is LNHDA and CDR2 is SQIVND in the germline V gene (reference sequence). The CDR3 loop spans 17 amino acids. V lost 5 bases to trimming and J lost 0 bases, with 17 bases between them. CDR3 protein: CASSPPRGGVSNQPQHF. The CDR3 coding sequence is TGTGCCAGTAGTCCTCCTCGGGGGGGGGTTAGCAATCAGCCCCAGCATTTT.

V gene TRBV7-3 combines with J gene TRBJ1-1, with D tentatively TRBD1 (6 bases). Per germline, CDR1 SGHTA and CDR2 FQGTGA. This CDR3 has 13 residues. V shed 8 bases and J shed 1 base, with 11 bases lying between them. CDR3 residues: CASAGQRNTEAFF. The CDR3 bases are TGTGCCAGCGCAGGACAGAGGAACACTGAAGCTTTCTTT.

The gene calls are TRBV5-6 and TRBJ2-7; TRBD1 might be the D (5 bases). The CDR3 consists of 13 residues. Trimming took 0 bases from V and 10 from J, leaving 14 bases between them. Germline values: CDR1 SGHDT, CDR2 YYEEEE. Here the CDR3 reads CASSLARAVGQYF. The CDR3 DNA is TGTGCCAGCAGCTTGGCCAGGGCAGTGGGCCAGTACTTC.